This is a list of T cell receptor beta chains from one sample in a study of T cell changes during pregnancy in multiple sclerosis. This table comes from immunoSEQ multiplex PCR, and its TCRdb copy is limited to in-frame clones, with some not included. This sample carries around 70,000 clones, around 92% of them seen once, and the ten largest clones take less than 2.5%. The input for sequencing was peripheral blood, taken before pregnancy. The receptors derive from a female donor with multiple sclerosis, enrolled in a pregnancy study. CDR3s include the opening cysteine and the closing phenylalanine or tryptophan. D genes are given only for firm matches. Not every row has a clone size; where given, it reads once, few, many or a size class.

clone_size | j_call | v_call | d_call | cdr3_nt | cdr3_aa
few | TRBJ2-7 | TRBV6-5 | NA | TGTGCCAGCCAGGACAGCTACGAGCAGTACTTC | CASQDSYEQYF
once | TRBJ2-1 | TRBV27 | NA | TGTGCCAGCAGTTCCCAGGACAGTCCACACAATGAGCAGTTCTTC | CASSSQDSPHNEQFF
NA | TRBJ1-4 | TRBV11-1 | NA | TGTGCCAGCAGCCTGTCGGCGGTATTAAATGAAAAACTGTTTTTT | CASSLSAVLNEKLFF
NA | TRBJ1-4 | TRBV2 | NA | TGTGCCAGCAGGGAATACAGGGCTACTAATGAAAAACTGTTTTTT | CASREYRATNEKLFF
NA | TRBJ1-3 | TRBV5-1 | TRBD1 | TGCGCCAGCAGCTTGGCGGGGGACAGGGGATCTGCCTTCTCTGGAAACACCATATATTTT | CASSLAGDRGSAFSGNTIYF
few | TRBJ2-2 | TRBV19 | TRBD2 | TGTGCCAGTATGAACCTAGCGGCGAACACCGGGGAGCTGTTTTTT | CASMNLAANTGELFF
NA | TRBJ1-1 | TRBV27 | NA | TGTGCCAGCAATGGAAGGGGAGGGACTGAAGCTTTCTTT | CASNGRGGTEAFF
NA | TRBJ2-1 | TRBV7-2 | TRBD2 | TGTGCCAGCAGCATGGGACTAGCAGGCAATGAGCAGTTCTTC | CASSMGLAGNEQFF
NA | TRBJ1-2 | TRBV7-3 | NA | TGTGCCAGCAGCGGGGGGGGTAACTATGGCTACACCTTC | CASSGGGNYGYTF
NA | TRBJ2-1 | TRBV28 | TRBD2 | TGTGCCAGCAGTCTCCCCCCGGGACTAGCGGCCAACAATGAGCAGTTCTTC | CASSLPPGLAANNEQFF
NA | TRBJ2-1 | TRBV5-5 | NA | TGTGCCAGCAGCCCGGGACTTCCGAGAACGAACAATGAGCAGTTCTTC | CASSPGLPRTNNEQFF
once | TRBJ1-1 | TRBV30 | TRBD1 | TGTGCCTGGTCGACAGGGGGAAATACTGAAGCTTTCTTT | CAWSTGGNTEAFF
NA | TRBJ2-5 | TRBV13 | NA | TGTGCCAGCAGCTTAGAGGATGGGAGAGGGGAGACCCAGTACTTC | CASSLEDGRGETQYF
NA | TRBJ2-3 | TRBV28 | TRBD1 | TGTGCCAGCAGTTTATTGGGGACAGGCACAGATACGCAGTATTTT | CASSLLGTGTDTQYF
once | TRBJ2-7 | TRBV19 | TRBD2 | TGCGTGACCGGACTAGCGGGAAGGCGTTCCTCCTACGAGCAGTACTTC | CVTGLAGRRSSYEQYF
NA | TRBJ2-5 | TRBV7-9 | NA | TGTGCCAGCAGCCAACTACCGGCGGAGACCCAGTACTTC | CASSQLPAETQYF
NA | TRBJ2-7 | TRBV13 | TRBD1 | TGTGCCAGCAGTTTTACCCAGGGACAGAACTACGAGCAGTACTTC | CASSFTQGQNYEQYF
NA | TRBJ2-1 | TRBV4-3 | TRBD2 | TGCGCCAGCAGCCGCCAGACTAGCGGCTCCTACAATGAGCAGTTCTTC | CASSRQTSGSYNEQFF
NA | TRBJ1-5 | TRBV6-6 | NA | TGTGCCAGCAGTGCGTCGTTGGGGGGGTATCAGCCCCAGCATTTT | CASSASLGGYQPQHF
NA | TRBJ2-7 | TRBV19 | TRBD2 | TGTGCCAGTAACCCCAGCGGGAGGACGACCTACGAGCAGTACTTC | CASNPSGRTTYEQYF